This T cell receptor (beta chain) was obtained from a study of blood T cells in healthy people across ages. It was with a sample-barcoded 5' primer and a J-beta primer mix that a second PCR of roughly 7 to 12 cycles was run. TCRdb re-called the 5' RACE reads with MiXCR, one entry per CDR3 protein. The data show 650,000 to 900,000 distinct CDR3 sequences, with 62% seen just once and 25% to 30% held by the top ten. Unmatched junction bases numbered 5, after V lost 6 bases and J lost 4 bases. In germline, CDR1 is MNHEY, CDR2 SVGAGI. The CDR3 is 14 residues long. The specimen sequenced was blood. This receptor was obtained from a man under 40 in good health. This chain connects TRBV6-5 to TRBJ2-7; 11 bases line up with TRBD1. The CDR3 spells CASRSGTGGYEQYF. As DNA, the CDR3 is TGTGCCAGCAGATCCGGGACAGGGGGATACGAGCAGTACTTC.